These 18 T cell receptor beta chains originate from one sample sequenced in a study of T cell responses to AZD1222 COVID-19 vaccine. Method: immunoSEQ multiplex PCR; TCRdb's copy keeps in-frame clones and lacks some. The sample includes roughly 200,000 clones, about 89% of them seen just once. The sample in question was peripheral blood, obtained 28 days after the second AZD1222 dose. The source of these receptors is an adult who received the AZD1222 COVID-19 vaccine.

V usage is TRBV6-1 and J usage is TRBJ1-5; 8 bases are a match to TRBD1. The CDR3 is 16 amino acids. V gave up 4 bases and J gave up 7 bases; unmatched junction bases: 12. Germline lookup yields CDR1 MNHNS and CDR2 SASEGT. CDR3 amino acids: CASSVTHRQGRQPQHF. Written as DNA, the CDR3 is TGTGCCAGCAGTGTAACCCATCGACAGGGGAGACAGCCCCAGCATTTT.

The chain has TRBV29-1 and TRBJ2-7, with TRBD1 matching over 9 bases. In germline, CDR1 is SQVTM, CDR2 ANQGSEA. The CDR3 loop spans 15 amino acids. Trimming removed 6 bases from V and 6 bases from J; junction bases left unmatched: 15. CDR3 sequence reads: CSVRKSDRGRGEQYF. The DNA of the CDR3 is TGCAGCGTCCGCAAATCGGACAGGGGTCGGGGCGAGCAGTACTTC.

V usage is TRBV6-4 and J usage is TRBJ1-6, with D uncertain. This CDR3 spans 14 amino acids. Germline CDR1 and CDR2: MRHNA and SNTAGT. The germline V and J ends were trimmed by 4 bases and 7 bases, with 11 bases remaining between them. In nucleotides, the CDR3 is TGTGCCAGCAGTGCGGGGTTCGGGAATTCACCCCTCCACTTT. Translated, it gives CASSAGFGNSPLHF.

A remark on this clone: At the DNA level, this CDR3 is encoded by other sequences in the same sample as well. The rearrangement uses TRBV2 and TRBJ2-7; D could derive from TRBD1 or TRBD2 (5 bases each). The V gene lost 4 bases and the J gene lost 4 bases, with 5 bases spanning the gap. CDR3 length: 11 amino acids. CDR1 is SNHLY and CDR2 is FYNNEI in the germline V gene. For the CDR3, the DNA is TGTGCCAGCAGTGGGGGGTACGAGCAGTACTTC. Its protein product is CASSGGYEQYF.

The V and J genes are TRBV25-1 and TRBJ1-1; 8 nucleotides match TRBD1. Germline V gene data show CDR1 as MGHDK and CDR2 as SYGVNS. V shed 3 bases, J shed 7 bases, and the junction held 4 bases outside the gene matches. The CDR3 extends over 13 amino acids. CDR3 bases: TGTGCCAGCAGTGACCGGACAGGGTATGAAGCTTTCTTT. It codes for CASSDRTGYEAFF.

The rearrangement uses TRBV11-3 and TRBJ2-1; D is possibly TRBD1 or TRBD2 (5 bases each). Germline V gene lookup returns CDR1 SGHNT and CDR2 YENEEA. The CDR3 has 13 amino acids. Trimming removed 1 base from V and 6 bases from J, with 7 bases in between. The CDR3 DNA follows: TGTGCCAGCAGCTTAGGGGACCCCAATGAGCAGTTCTTC. Its protein product is CASSLGDPNEQFF.

The chain couples TRBV3-1 (or the pseudogene TRBV3-2) to TRBJ2-5; D gene ambiguous. The V end was cut by 1 base, the J end by 2 bases, with 11 bases between. The CDR3 is made up of 15 amino acids. Germline CDR1 is LGHDT and CDR2 is YNNKEL (reference sequence). CDR3 protein: CASSQGYLSQETQYF. The CDR3 DNA reads as TGTGCCAGCAGCCAAGGGTACCTATCACAAGAGACCCAGTACTTC.

The V gene is TRBV3-1 (or the pseudogene TRBV3-2), the J gene TRBJ2-3; D is unresolved. The CDR3 sequence is 14 residues long. Trimming cost V 4 bases and J 4 bases, with 12 bases left between them. The germline V gene has CDR1 LGHDT and CDR2 YNNKEL (reference sequence). CDR3 in amino acids: CASSPRWSSDTQYF. DNA of the CDR3: TGTGCCAGCAGCCCGAGGTGGAGTTCAGATACGCAGTATTTT.

This chain links TRBV30 with TRBJ1-1; no reliable D call. Trimming stripped 7 bases from V and 2 bases from J, with 20 bases between. This CDR3 has 15 residues. In germline, CDR1 is GTSNPN, CDR2 SVGIG (reference sequence). Here the CDR3 DNA reads TGTGCCTCCCACGTTTTGGGGAACCTTAACACTGAAGCTTTCTTT. Protein sequence: CASHVLGNLNTEAFF.

This clone was seen a few times. V usage is TRBV5-5 and J usage is TRBJ1-4; D is possibly TRBD1 (6 bases). V was shortened by 2 bases and J by 5 bases, with 13 bases between the two germline ends. The CDR3 is made up of 15 amino acids. CDR1 and CDR2 from the germline V gene are SGHKS and YYEKEE (reference sequence). The DNA for the CDR3 is TGTGCCAGCAGCTTCTATACAGGGAAAAATGAAAAACTGTTTTTT. Amino acids: CASSFYTGKNEKLFF.

The rearrangement uses TRBV5-8 and TRBJ2-6; no reliable D call. The CDR3 spans 16 residues. The V end was cut by 7 bases, the J end by 0 bases, with 14 bases between. The germline V gene encodes CDR1 SGHTS and CDR2 YDEGEE. The DNA for the CDR3 is TGTGCCAGCGCCCCCGGGTGGCCCTCTGGGGCCAACGTCCTGACTTTC. This sequence encodes CASAPGWPSGANVLTF.

This rearrangement joins TRBV4-1 to TRBJ1-4, with 9 nucleotides matching TRBD1. The CDR3 totals 15 residues. Germline V lookup: CDR1 MGHRA, CDR2 YSYEKL. J was trimmed by 8 bases and V by 1 base; bases with no gene match: 5. The CDR3 nucleotides are TGCGCCAGCAGCCAAGCTGGGACAGGGTCGGAAAAACTGTTTTTT. Protein: CASSQAGTGSEKLFF.

The genes are TRBV30 and TRBJ1-2; D gene unclear. CDR1 is GTSNPN and CDR2 is SVGIG in the germline V gene (reference sequence). V gave up 7 bases and J gave up 10 bases, with 19 bases separating them. CDR3 length: 12 residues. CDR3 in DNA: TGTGCCTCCCTTTTAAGGTTCGGGGACTACACCTTC. The encoded protein is CASLLRFGDYTF.

This chain connects TRBV13 to TRBJ1-6; D perhaps matches TRBD1 (5 bases). Germline V CDR1 and CDR2: PRHDT, FYEKMQ (reference sequence). V was trimmed by 0 bases and J by 13 bases, leaving 10 bases between them. CDR3 length: 13 amino acids. In DNA, the CDR3 is TGTGCCAGCAGCTTAGGAGGTCCAGGGCCCCTCCACTTT. Translating it yields CASSLGGPGPLHF.

The chain has TRBV6-4 and TRBJ1-5; 7 bases match TRBD1. Germline V lookup: CDR1 MRHNA, CDR2 SNTAGT. Losses at the gene ends were 5 bases for V and 6 bases for J; bases not matched to a gene: 7. This CDR3 contains 14 residues. The CDR3: CASSPTGDGQPQHF. The DNA for the CDR3 is TGTGCCAGCAGTCCCACAGGGGATGGTCAGCCCCAGCATTTT.

A single count supports this clone. DNA for the CDR3: TGTGCCAGCAGATGGGACCGAAGCTCCTACGAGCAGTACTTC. Its translation: CASRWDRSSYEQYF. The chain couples TRBV6-6 to TRBJ2-7, with D possibly called TRBD1 or TRBD2 (5 bases each). The length of the CDR3 is 14 residues. Germline V gives CDR1 MNHNY, CDR2 SVGAGI (reference sequence). Deletions cut 6 bases from V and 0 bases from J, with 12 bases between.

V usage is TRBV7-2 and J usage is TRBJ1-1; D is perhaps TRBD1 (6 bases). The CDR3 totals 13 residues. The germline gives CDR1 SGHTA, CDR2 FQGNSA. V lost 5 bases and J 9 bases, leaving 16 bases between the germline ends. CDR3 amino acids: CASSPETGSKAFF. CDR3 in DNA: TGTGCCAGCAGCCCCGAAACAGGGTCGAAAGCTTTCTTT.

The V call is TRBV21-1, the J call TRBJ1-2. TRBV21-1 is given as a pseudogene. The CDR3 loop spans 14 amino acids. In nucleotides, the CDR3 is TGTGCCAGCAGCAAAGCCGAAGGGCCCTATGGCTACACCTTC. Translation gives CASSKAEGPYGYTF.